Below, one TCR beta chain is given with its context. Its target is unknown. Germline CDR1 SNHLY, CDR2 FYNNEI. CDR3 size: 14 residues. The germline V and J ends were trimmed by 6 bases and 2 bases, with 11 bases remaining between them. Authors' data handling: Without quality scores, immunoSEQ junctional reads could not be filtered like full-length reads. Profiling relied on immunoSEQ multiplex PCR, and the TCRdb table lists in-frame clones only, not all of them. That table supplies the V and J calls and clone size; D and trimming were determined from the DNA. Here the sample spans about 2.1 million clones, 90% to 95% being singletons. These data come from a study of shared clonotypes between healthy human individuals. Study in general: CD4 naive cells filled three plates per donor, CD4 memory three, CD8 naive two and CD8 memory one.

Cells designated naive CD8 were CD45RO-negative and were positively selected for CCR7, with terminally differentiated effector memory CD45RA+ cells excluded. Whole-study findings and limits: All-four-donor shared clonotypes had higher generation probabilities than non-shared clonotypes did. Rarefaction showed sorted-subset sequencing was incomplete despite large depth.

The sample taken for sequencing was naive CD8+ T cells from PBMCs. The chain joins TRBV2 to TRBJ1-5; no definite D call. The sequence was collected from a young man in good health. Some clones in this sample may be carry-over from other donors' samples. CDR3 in DNA: TGTGCCAGCAGGGTTCCCGAGGGCAATCAGCCCCAGCATTTT. Translating it yields CASRVPEGNQPQHF.